The 21 T cell receptor beta chains in this list originate from one sample, sequenced in a study of T cells after yellow fever vaccination. TCRdb called the 5' RACE reads again in MiXCR, with one record for every CDR3 protein. The sample records about 75,000 distinct CDR3 sequences, around 7.8% being singletons. The sample in question was CD8+ T cells sorted from PBMCs, obtained less than 11 days after the first yellow fever vaccination. All receptors come from a man younger than 35 who received the YFV17D yellow fever vaccine.

This chain joins TRBV7-6 and TRBJ1-5; D may be TRBD1 (5 bases). Germline CDR1 SGHVS, CDR2 FNYEAQ. This CDR3 is built from 15 residues. V lost 5 bases and J lost 6, with 17 bases in between. The CDR3: CASSPGVGVSQPQHF. The CDR3 bases are TGTGCCAGCAGCCCCGGTGTGGGGGTCAGTCAGCCCCAGCATTTT.

In this sample, this clonotype turned up many times. V usage is TRBV4-3 and J usage is TRBJ2-3; TRBD1 agrees at 10 bases. Losses at the gene ends were 0 bases for V and 5 bases for J; bases not matched to a gene: 8. This CDR3 is 17 amino acids long. Germline values: CDR1 LGHNA, CDR2 YSLEER. CDR3 sequence reads: CASSQEGDRGWVDTQYF. CDR3 DNA sequence: TGCGCCAGCAGCCAAGAGGGGGACAGGGGATGGGTAGATACGCAGTATTTT.

There are a few counts of this clonotype. This rearrangement joins TRBV7-3 to TRBJ2-2; 10 bases align to TRBD1. The CDR3 is 18 amino acids. The V segment lost 5 bases and the J segment 2 bases; nucleotides outside the gene matches: 11. Germline-derived CDR1 and CDR2 are SGHTA and FQGTGA. As DNA, the CDR3 is TGTGCCAGCAGCCCCTTATGGGGGACAGGGGAAAACACCGGGGAGCTGTTTTTT. Translated: CASSPLWGTGENTGELFF.

In its sample, this clonotype was seen many times. The V gene is TRBV27, the J gene TRBJ1-5; no clear D. The CDR3 is made up of 14 amino acids. With 4 bases removed from V and 4 bases from J, the gap between germline ends came to 11 bases. Germline CDR1 and CDR2: MNHEY and SMNVEV (reference sequence). CDR3 DNA sequence: TGTGCCAGCAGTTCGAAGGCCATTAATCAGCCCCAGCATTTT. Its protein is CASSSKAINQPQHF.

This clonotype was counted only a few times. The V call is TRBV11-1, the J call TRBJ2-2; 8 nucleotides agree with TRBD2. This CDR3 region has 18 residues. V shed 3 bases, J shed 1 base, and the junction held 10 bases outside the gene matches. Germline CDR1 SGHAT, CDR2 FQDESV (reference sequence). DNA of the CDR3: TGTGCCAGCAGCTTTCGGAAGTCTCTAGCGGGGAACACCGGGGAGCTGTTTTTT. It specifies CASSFRKSLAGNTGELFF. The full variable domain, rest sourced from reference TRBV11-1 and TRBJ2-2, is EAEVAQSPRYKITEKSQAVAFWCDPISGHATLYWYRQILGQGPELLVQFQDESVVDDSQLPKDRFSAERLKGVDSTLKIQPAELGDSAMYLCASSFRKSLAGNTGELFFGEGSRLTVL.

The table lists this clonotype with many counts. The V and J genes are TRBV4-2 and TRBJ1-3; tentatively, D is TRBD1 (5 bases). The CDR3 length is 17 residues. The germline V gene has CDR1 LGHNA and CDR2 YNFKEQ. V shed 0 bases and J shed 6 bases, with 18 bases lying between them. CDR3 in DNA: TGTGCCAGCAGCCAAGATTTGACGGGTTTGGGGCTAAACACCATATATTTT. Protein product: CASSQDLTGLGLNTIYF.

There are a few counts of this clonotype. V and J are TRBV4-3 and TRBJ2-1; TRBD2 aligns across 10 bases. This CDR3 is 16 amino acids long. V gave up 0 bases and J gave up 10 bases; unmatched junction bases: 9. Germline V gene lookup returns CDR1 LGHNA and CDR2 YSLEER. The CDR3 DNA is TGCGCCAGCAGCCAAGATCTTCAGCGGGGGGGCCGGGAGCAGTTCTTC. This translates into CASSQDLQRGGREQFF.

This clonotype has a count of ten or more. The chain couples TRBV6-5 to TRBJ1-6, with D unclear. V was shortened by 3 bases and J by 8 bases, with 11 bases between the two germline ends. This CDR3 spans 14 amino acids. The germline V gene has CDR1 MNHEY and CDR2 SVGAGI. The CDR3 coding sequence is TGTGCCAGCAGTTATTGGGGTTTTGATTCACCCCTCCACTTT. Its protein product is CASSYWGFDSPLHF.

The sample holds many counts of this clonotype. The chain couples TRBV4-2 to TRBJ2-1; TRBD1 agrees at 8 bases. The CDR3 is 16 amino acids. V gave up 1 base and J gave up 7 bases; unmatched junction bases: 9. The germline V gene encodes CDR1 LGHNA and CDR2 YNFKEQ. CDR3: CASSQVGSGGSNEQFF. CDR3 nucleotide sequence: TGTGCCAGCAGCCAAGTGGGGTCAGGGGGCTCGAATGAGCAGTTCTTC.

In its sample, this clonotype was seen many times. The chain links TRBV27 to TRBJ2-4; 9 bases match TRBD2. Trimming at V came to 2 bases and at J to 4 bases, leaving 0 bases not matched to a gene. This CDR3 contains 14 residues. Germline assignment: CDR1 MNHEY and CDR2 SMNVEV (reference sequence). This CDR3 reads CASSLAGGKNIQYF. The CDR3 DNA follows: TGTGCCAGCAGTTTAGCGGGGGGGAAAAACATTCAGTACTTC.

There are many counts of this clonotype. The chain carries TRBV4-3 and TRBJ2-3, with 10 bases that match TRBD2. Per the germline V gene, CDR1 is LGHNA and CDR2 is YSLEER. Trimming at V came to 0 bases and at J to 4 bases, leaving 1 base not matched to a gene. This CDR3 contains 15 residues. In nucleotides, the CDR3 is TGCGCCAGCAGCCAAGAAACTAGCGGGGCAGATACGCAGTATTTT. It translates to CASSQETSGADTQYF.

The chain combines TRBV4-3 with TRBJ2-6; D is uncertain. The CDR3 runs 16 residues. Trimming stripped 0 bases from V and 0 bases from J, with 6 bases between. Germline CDR1 reads LGHNA; CDR2 reads YSLEER. CDR3 nucleotide sequence: TGCGCCAGCAGCCAAGATATTGTCTCTGGGGCCAACGTCCTGACTTTC. This translates into CASSQDIVSGANVLTF.

This clonotype occurred many times. This chain links TRBV27 with TRBJ1-2, with D perhaps matching TRBD1 (5 bases). This CDR3 contains 16 residues. Trimming removed 6 bases from V and 3 bases from J, with 20 bases in between. Germline CDR1 and CDR2: MNHEY and SMNVEV (reference sequence). CDR3 sequence reads: CASRGVGFRRDYGYTF. The CDR3 bases are TGTGCCAGCAGGGGGGTCGGATTTAGAAGGGACTATGGCTACACCTTC.

This clonotype occurred many times. The chain combines TRBV20-1 with TRBJ1-1; D is unclear. The germline V gene encodes CDR1 DFQATT and CDR2 SNEGSKA (reference sequence). The ends were cut back, 1 base at V and 6 bases at J, with 12 bases in the middle. This CDR3 has 13 amino acids. CDR3 loop: CSARVRTDPEAFF. For the CDR3, the DNA is TGCAGTGCTAGAGTTCGAACAGACCCTGAAGCTTTCTTT.

In the case of this clonotype: The junction departs from the called germline gene at one end, perhaps through a read error. The chain carries TRBV7-9 and TRBJ2-2; TRBD2 matches at 10 bases. This CDR3 is 15 amino acids long. Looked up from germline, CDR1 is SEHNR and CDR2 is FQNEAQ (reference sequence). CDR3 nucleotide sequence: TGTGGCAGCAGCTTTCGTAGCGGGGGGACCGGGGAGCTGTTTTTT. This translates into CGSSFRSGGTGELFF. Supplemented by reference TRBV7-9 and TRBJ2-2, the full variable domain reads DTGVSQNPRHKITKRGQNVTFRCDPISEHNRLYWYRQTLGQGPEFLTYFQNEAQLEKSRLLSDRFSAERPKGSFSTLEIQRTEQGDSAMYLCGSSFRSGGTGELFFGEGSRLTVL.

This clonotype has at least ten counts. This sequence joins TRBV27 and TRBJ2-5; 10 positions agree with TRBD2. This CDR3 comprises 15 residues. Germline V lookup: CDR1 MNHEY, CDR2 SMNVEV (reference sequence). V shed 8 bases and J 4 bases; nucleotides not matched to a gene: 10. Here the CDR3 reads CASSGLAERGETQYF. The CDR3 bases are TGTGCCAGCTCCGGACTAGCGGAGAGGGGAGAGACCCAGTACTTC.

This clonotype was counted a few times. CDR3 sequence (DNA): TGTGCCAGCAGCTCATCGACAGGGGACACTGAAGCTTTCTTT. Translation: CASSSSTGDTEAFF. V is TRBV7-9 and J is TRBJ1-1; 8 positions match TRBD1. The CDR3 runs 14 residues. The germline V gene encodes CDR1 SEHNR and CDR2 FQNEAQ (reference sequence). Unmatched junction bases numbered 4, after V lost 4 bases and J lost 3 bases.

This clonotype has more than one count but fewer than ten. The J gene is TRBJ1-5, the V gene TRBV7-4; 8 bases map to TRBD1. From germline, CDR1 is SGHVT and CDR2 SQSDAQ. The CDR3 runs to 16 residues. V lost 5 bases, J lost 2 bases, and 8 bases stayed unmatched. The CDR3 loop reads CASSQSRDRRNQPQHF. As DNA, the CDR3 is TGTGCCAGCAGCCAGAGCCGGGACAGGCGCAATCAGCCCCAGCATTTT.

The V and J genes are TRBV7-9 and TRBJ2-7, with D possibly matching TRBD2 (6 bases). CDR3 length equals 15 residues. The V end lost 1 base, the J end lost 5 bases, and 15 bases lay between the germline ends. Germline CDR1 reads SEHNR; CDR2 reads FQNEAQ (reference sequence). This CDR3 reads CASSLEVWEAHEQYF. The CDR3 region has the DNA TGTGCCAGCAGCTTAGAGGTCTGGGAGGCGCACGAGCAGTACTTC.

This clonotype was seen ten or more times. The V gene is TRBV6-6, the J gene TRBJ1-4; maybe TRBD1 (5 bases). In germline, CDR1 is MNHNY, CDR2 SVGAGI (reference sequence). The CDR3 is 13 residues long. Trimming pared 5 bases from V and 8 bases from J, leaving 12 bases between. CDR3 region: CASSPRGEEKLFF. CDR3 DNA sequence: TGTGCCAGCAGTCCCCGGGGGGAGGAAAAACTGTTTTTT.

This clonotype was counted many times. The rearrangement links TRBV4-2 to TRBJ2-7, with D perhaps TRBD1 or TRBD2 (6 bases each). The CDR3 covers 15 residues. The germline gives CDR1 LGHNA, CDR2 YNFKEQ. The V end lost 3 bases, the J end lost 5 bases, and 17 bases lay between the germline ends. The CDR3 region is CASSHTSRGQNEQYF. The CDR3 nucleotides read TGTGCCAGCAGCCACACTAGTCGGGGGCAAAACGAGCAGTACTTC.